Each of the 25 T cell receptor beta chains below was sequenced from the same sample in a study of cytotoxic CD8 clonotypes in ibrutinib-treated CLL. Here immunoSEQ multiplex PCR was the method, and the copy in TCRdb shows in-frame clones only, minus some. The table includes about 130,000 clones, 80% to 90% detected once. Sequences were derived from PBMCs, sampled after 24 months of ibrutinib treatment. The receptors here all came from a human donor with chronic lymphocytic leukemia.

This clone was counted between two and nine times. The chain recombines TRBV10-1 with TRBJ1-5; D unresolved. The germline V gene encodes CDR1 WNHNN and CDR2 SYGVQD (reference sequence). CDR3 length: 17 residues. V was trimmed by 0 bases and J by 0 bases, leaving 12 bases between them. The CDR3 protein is CASSESWGDNSNQPQHF. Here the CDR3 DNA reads TGCGCCAGCAGTGAGTCCTGGGGAGATAATAGCAATCAGCCCCAGCATTTT.

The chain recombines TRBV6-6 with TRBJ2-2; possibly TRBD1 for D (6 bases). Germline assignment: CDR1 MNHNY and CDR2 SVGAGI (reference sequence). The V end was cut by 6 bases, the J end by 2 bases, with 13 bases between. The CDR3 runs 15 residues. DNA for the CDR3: TGTGCCAGCAGACACCGGACAGCTAACACCGGGGAGCTGTTTTTT. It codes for CASRHRTANTGELFF.

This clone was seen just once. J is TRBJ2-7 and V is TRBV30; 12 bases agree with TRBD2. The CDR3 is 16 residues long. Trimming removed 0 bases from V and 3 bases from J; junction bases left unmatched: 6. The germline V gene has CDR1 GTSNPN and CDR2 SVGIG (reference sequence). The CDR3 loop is CAWSVQLAGGNYEQYF. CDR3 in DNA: TGTGCCTGGAGTGTACAGCTAGCGGGGGGGAACTACGAGCAGTACTTC.

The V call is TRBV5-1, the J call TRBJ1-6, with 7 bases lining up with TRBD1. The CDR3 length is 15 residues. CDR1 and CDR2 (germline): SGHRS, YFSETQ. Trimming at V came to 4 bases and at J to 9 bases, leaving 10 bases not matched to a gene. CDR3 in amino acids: CASSGGQRVGSPLHF. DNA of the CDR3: TGCGCCAGCAGCGGGGGACAGAGAGTCGGTTCACCCCTCCACTTT.

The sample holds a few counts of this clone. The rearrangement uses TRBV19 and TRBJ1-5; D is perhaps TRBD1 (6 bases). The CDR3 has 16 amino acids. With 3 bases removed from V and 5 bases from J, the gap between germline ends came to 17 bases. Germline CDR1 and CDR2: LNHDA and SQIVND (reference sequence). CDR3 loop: CASSISTGSLYQPQHF. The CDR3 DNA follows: TGTGCCAGTAGTATCTCTACAGGGTCATTATATCAGCCCCAGCATTTT.

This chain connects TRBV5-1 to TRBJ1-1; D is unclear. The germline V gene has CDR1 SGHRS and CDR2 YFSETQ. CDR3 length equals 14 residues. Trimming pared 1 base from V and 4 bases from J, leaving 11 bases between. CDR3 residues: CASSLTGGGTEAFF. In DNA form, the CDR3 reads TGCGCCAGCAGCTTGACCGGAGGAGGCACTGAAGCTTTCTTT.

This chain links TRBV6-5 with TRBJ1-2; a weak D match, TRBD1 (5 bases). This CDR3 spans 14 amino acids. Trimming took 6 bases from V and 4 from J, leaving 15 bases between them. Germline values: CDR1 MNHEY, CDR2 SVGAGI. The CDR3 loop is CASSRGQGGYGYTF. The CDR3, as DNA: TGTGCCAGCAGCCGAGGGCAGGGAGGCTATGGCTACACCTTC.

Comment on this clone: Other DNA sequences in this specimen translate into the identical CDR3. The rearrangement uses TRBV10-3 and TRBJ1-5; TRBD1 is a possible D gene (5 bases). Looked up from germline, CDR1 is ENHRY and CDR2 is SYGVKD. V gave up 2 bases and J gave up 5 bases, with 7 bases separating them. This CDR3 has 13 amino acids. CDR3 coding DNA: TGTGCCATCAGTGAGAGCAGGGATCAGCCCCAGCATTTT. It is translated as CAISESRDQPQHF.

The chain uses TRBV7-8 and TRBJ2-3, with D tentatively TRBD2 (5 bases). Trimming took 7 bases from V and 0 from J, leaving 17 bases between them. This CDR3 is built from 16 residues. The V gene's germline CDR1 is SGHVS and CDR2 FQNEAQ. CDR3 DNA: TGTGCCAGCACCCGCCCACGCGGGCGGAGCACAGATACGCAGTATTTT. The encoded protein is CASTRPRGRSTDTQYF.

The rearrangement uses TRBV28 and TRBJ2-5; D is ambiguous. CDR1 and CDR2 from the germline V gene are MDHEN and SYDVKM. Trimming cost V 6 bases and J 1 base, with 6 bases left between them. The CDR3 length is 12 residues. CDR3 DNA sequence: TGTGCCAGCAGGCAGGTCCAAGAGACCCAGTACTTC. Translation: CASRQVQETQYF.

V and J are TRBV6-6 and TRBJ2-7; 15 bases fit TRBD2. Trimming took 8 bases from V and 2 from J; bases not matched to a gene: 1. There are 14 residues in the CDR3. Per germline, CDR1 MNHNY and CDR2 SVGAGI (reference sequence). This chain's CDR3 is CASRTSGGAYEQYF. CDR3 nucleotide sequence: TGTGCCAGCCGGACTAGCGGGGGGGCCTACGAGCAGTACTTC.

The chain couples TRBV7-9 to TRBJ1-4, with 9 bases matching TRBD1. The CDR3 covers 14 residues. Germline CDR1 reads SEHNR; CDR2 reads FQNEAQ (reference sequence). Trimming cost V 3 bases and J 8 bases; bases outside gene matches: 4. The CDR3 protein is CASSFGTGREKLFF. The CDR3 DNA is TGTGCCAGCAGCTTCGGGACAGGGCGCGAAAAACTGTTTTTT.

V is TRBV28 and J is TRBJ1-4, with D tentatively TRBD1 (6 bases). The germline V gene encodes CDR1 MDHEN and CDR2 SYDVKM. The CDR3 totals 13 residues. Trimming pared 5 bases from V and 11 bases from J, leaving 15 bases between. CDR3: CASSRGGVEKLFF. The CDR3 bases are TGTGCCAGCAGTAGGGGGGGCGTGGAGAAACTGTTTTTT.

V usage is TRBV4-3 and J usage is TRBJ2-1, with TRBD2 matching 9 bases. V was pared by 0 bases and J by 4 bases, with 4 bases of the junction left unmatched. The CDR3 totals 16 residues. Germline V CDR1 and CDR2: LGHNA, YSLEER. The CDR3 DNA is TGCGCCAGCAGCCAAGACCTAGCGGGGATATACAATGAGCAGTTCTTC. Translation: CASSQDLAGIYNEQFF.

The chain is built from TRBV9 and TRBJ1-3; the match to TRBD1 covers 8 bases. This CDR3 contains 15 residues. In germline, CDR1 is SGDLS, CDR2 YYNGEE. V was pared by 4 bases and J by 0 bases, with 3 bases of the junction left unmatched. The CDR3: CASSSTGGSGNTIYF. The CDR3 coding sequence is TGTGCCAGCAGCAGTACAGGGGGCTCTGGAAACACCATATATTTT.

CDR3 nucleotide sequence: TGTGCCAGCAGTTACTTGGACGGAACTAATTCACCCCTCCACTTT. Translation: CASSYLDGTNSPLHF. The chain has TRBV6-5 and TRBJ1-6; no reliable D call. V gave up 1 base and J gave up 6 bases, with 10 bases separating them. The CDR3 totals 15 residues. CDR1 and CDR2 (germline): MNHEY, SVGAGI.

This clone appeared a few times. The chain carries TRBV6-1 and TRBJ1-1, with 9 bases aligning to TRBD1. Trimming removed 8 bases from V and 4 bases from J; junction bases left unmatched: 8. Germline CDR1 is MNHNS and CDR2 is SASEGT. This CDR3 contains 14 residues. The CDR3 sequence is CASQQGAGRTEAFF. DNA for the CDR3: TGTGCCAGCCAACAGGGGGCGGGGCGCACTGAAGCTTTCTTT.

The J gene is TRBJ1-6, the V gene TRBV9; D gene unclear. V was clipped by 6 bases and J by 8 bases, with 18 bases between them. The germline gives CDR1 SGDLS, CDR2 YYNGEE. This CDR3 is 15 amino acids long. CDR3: CASTSGAESYSPLHF. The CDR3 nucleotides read TGTGCCAGCACCAGTGGCGCAGAGTCGTATTCACCCCTCCACTTT. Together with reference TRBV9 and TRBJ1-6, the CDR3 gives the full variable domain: DSGVTQTPKHLITATGQRVTLRCSPRSGDLSVYWYQQSLDQGLQFLIQYYNGEERAKGNILERFSAQQFPDLHSELNLSSLELGDSALYFCASTSGAESYSPLHFGNGTRLTVT.

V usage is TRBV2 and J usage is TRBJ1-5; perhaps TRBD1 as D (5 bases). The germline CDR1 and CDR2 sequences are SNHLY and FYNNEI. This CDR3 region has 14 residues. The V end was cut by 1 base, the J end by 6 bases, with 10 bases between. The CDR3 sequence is CASSEGGLGQPQHF. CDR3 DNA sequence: TGTGCCAGCAGTGAAGGGGGGTTAGGTCAGCCCCAGCATTTT.

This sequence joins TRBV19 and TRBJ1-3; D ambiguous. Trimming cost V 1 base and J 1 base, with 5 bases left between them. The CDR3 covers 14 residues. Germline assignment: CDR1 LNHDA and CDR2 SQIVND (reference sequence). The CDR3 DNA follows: TGTGCCAGTAGTATAGGAGGTTCTGGAAACACCATATATTTT. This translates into CASSIGGSGNTIYF. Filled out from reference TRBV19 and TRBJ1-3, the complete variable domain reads DGGITQSPKYLFRKEGQNVTLSCEQNLNHDAMYWYRQDPGQGLRLIYYSQIVNDFQKGDIAEGYSVSREKKESFPLTVTSAQKNPTAFYLCASSIGGSGNTIYFGEGSWLTVV.

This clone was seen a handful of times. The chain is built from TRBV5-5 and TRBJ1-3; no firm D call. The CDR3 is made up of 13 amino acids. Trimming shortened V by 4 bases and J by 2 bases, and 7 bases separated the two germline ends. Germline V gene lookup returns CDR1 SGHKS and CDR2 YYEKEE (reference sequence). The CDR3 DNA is TGTGCCAGCAGCCTCGGCCCTGGAAACACCATATATTTT. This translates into CASSLGPGNTIYF.

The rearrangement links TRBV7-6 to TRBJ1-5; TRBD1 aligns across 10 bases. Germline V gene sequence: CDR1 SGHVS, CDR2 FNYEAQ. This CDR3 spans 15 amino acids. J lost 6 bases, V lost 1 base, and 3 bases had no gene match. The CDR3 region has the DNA TGTGCCAGCAGCTTAGGGACAGGGGGAGGTCAGCCCCAGCATTTT. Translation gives CASSLGTGGGQPQHF.

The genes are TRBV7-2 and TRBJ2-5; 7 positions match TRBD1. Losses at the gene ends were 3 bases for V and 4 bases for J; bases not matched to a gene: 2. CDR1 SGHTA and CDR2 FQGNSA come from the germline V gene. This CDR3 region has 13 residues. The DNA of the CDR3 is TGTGCCAGCAGCTTCCAGGGGGTAGAGACCCAGTACTTC. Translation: CASSFQGVETQYF. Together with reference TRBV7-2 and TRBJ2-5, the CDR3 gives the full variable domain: GAGVSQSPSNKVTEKGKDVELRCDPISGHTALYWYRQSLGQGLEFLIYFQGNSAPDKSGLPSDRFSAERTGGSVSTLTIQRTQQEDSAVYLCASSFQGVETQYFGPGTRLLVL.

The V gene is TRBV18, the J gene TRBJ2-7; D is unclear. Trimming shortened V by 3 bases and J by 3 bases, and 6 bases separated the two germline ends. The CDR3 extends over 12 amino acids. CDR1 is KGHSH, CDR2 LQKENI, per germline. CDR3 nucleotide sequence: TGTGCCAGCTCACCGAACCTCTACGAGCAGTACTTC. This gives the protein CASSPNLYEQYF.

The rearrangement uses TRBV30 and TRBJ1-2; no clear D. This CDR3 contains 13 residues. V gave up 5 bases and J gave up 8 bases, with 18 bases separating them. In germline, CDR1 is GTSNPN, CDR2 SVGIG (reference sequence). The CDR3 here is CAWVEQGPRGYTF. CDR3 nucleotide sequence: TGTGCCTGGGTCGAGCAAGGACCGCGCGGCTACACCTTC.